These 17 T cell receptor beta chains were all obtained from the same sample, sequenced in a study of blood T cell repertoires in COVID-19. Here immunoSEQ multiplex PCR was the method, and the copy in TCRdb shows in-frame clones only, minus some. The sample contains a few hundred thousand clones, approximately 85% of which appear only once. Sequencing input: peripheral blood. Receptors were obtained from a woman between 65 and 79 years old with COVID-19, enrolled during active disease.

This clone was observed a few times. The chain combines TRBV5-8 with TRBJ2-1, with D possibly TRBD2 on 6 matching bases. In germline, CDR1 is SGHTS, CDR2 YDEGEE. This CDR3 is 17 amino acids long. V lost 4 bases and J 6 bases, leaving 23 bases between the germline ends. In nucleotides, the CDR3 is TGTGCCAGCAGCAAAGGGACTGCCTTAAGCTCTGGCAATGAGCAGTTCTTC. Protein product: CASSKGTALSSGNEQFF.

This clone is a singleton in its sample. The chain is built from TRBV27 and TRBJ2-7, with 9 bases identical to TRBD1. This CDR3 comprises 15 residues. CDR1 is MNHEY, CDR2 SMNVEV, per germline (reference sequence). The trim removed 6 bases at V and 3 bases at J, leaving 9 bases unmatched. The CDR3 spells CASRPRQGVHYEQYF. The DNA of the CDR3 is TGTGCCAGCAGACCGAGACAGGGGGTCCACTACGAGCAGTACTTC.

This rearrangement joins TRBV29-1 to TRBJ1-1; 7 nucleotides align to TRBD1. Per germline, CDR1 SQVTM and CDR2 ANQGSEA. V shed 7 bases, J shed 1 base, and the junction held 6 bases outside the gene matches. The CDR3 runs to 13 residues. The CDR3 DNA follows: TGCAGCGGCGCGGGACAGCAGAACACTGAAGCTTTCTTT. Protein product: CSGAGQQNTEAFF. Together with reference TRBV29-1 and TRBJ1-1, the CDR3 gives the full variable domain: SAVISQKPSRDICQRGTSLTIQCQVDSQVTMMFWYRQQPGQSLTLIATANQGSEATYESGFVIDKFPISRPNLTFSTLTVSNMSPEDSSIYLCSGAGQQNTEAFFGQGTRLTVV.

The rearrangement uses TRBV7-2 and TRBJ1-2, with 10 nucleotides matching TRBD1. Germline V CDR1 and CDR2: SGHTA, FQGNSA. There are 17 residues in the CDR3. After removal of 5 bases from V and 4 bases from J, the junction contained 13 bases not matched to a gene. CDR3 in DNA: TGTGCCAGCAGCCAAAGCAAAGGACAGGGGGTTGGCTATGGCTACACCTTC. Protein sequence: CASSQSKGQGVGYGYTF.

J is TRBJ1-2 and V is TRBV3-1 (or the pseudogene TRBV3-2); 10 nucleotides match TRBD1. V lost 4 bases to trimming and J lost 5 bases; unmatched junction nucleotides: 7. This CDR3 is built from 15 residues. Germline V gene data show CDR1 as LGHDT and CDR2 as YNNKEL (reference sequence). Here the CDR3 reads CASSPRQGAPYGYTF. The CDR3 nucleotides are TGTGCCAGCAGCCCGCGACAGGGGGCGCCGTATGGCTACACCTTC.

The chain employs TRBV12-3 or TRBV12-4 and TRBJ2-3; D unclear. With 6 bases removed from V and 6 bases from J, the gap between germline ends came to 10 bases. CDR3 length: 12 amino acids. CDR3 DNA: TGTGCCAGCAGGTCGACTGGGGATACGCAGTATTTT. Protein: CASRSTGDTQYF.

The chain is built from TRBV29-1 and TRBJ1-2; tentatively, D is TRBD1 (5 bases). Deletions cut 0 bases from V and 11 bases from J, with 19 bases between. The V gene's germline CDR1 is SQVTM and CDR2 ANQGSEA. CDR3 length: 14 amino acids. The DNA of the CDR3 is TGCAGCGTTGAAGATCCTGGAGGGACTCGAGGTTACACCTTC. Protein sequence: CSVEDPGGTRGYTF.

The chain combines TRBV30 with TRBJ1-5, with D possibly matching TRBD1 (5 bases). This CDR3 is 16 amino acids long. Trimming removed 3 bases at V and 2 bases at J, with 17 bases between. Germline V gene data show CDR1 as GTSNPN and CDR2 as SVGIG (reference sequence). The CDR3 sequence: CAWRPPQGKGNQPQHF. DNA of the CDR3: TGTGCCTGGAGGCCCCCGCAGGGAAAGGGCAATCAGCCCCAGCATTTT.

The chain uses TRBV6-6 and TRBJ1-2; no clear D gene. The CDR3 sequence is 18 residues long. Germline loops: CDR1 MNHNY, CDR2 SVGAGI (reference sequence). With 5 bases removed from V and 4 bases from J, the gap between germline ends came to 26 bases. The CDR3 bases are TGTGCCAGCAGTAGATTTGGCTCATTTGATCCCCGATCCTATGGCTACACCTTC. It yields the protein CASSRFGSFDPRSYGYTF.

This clone was counted a few times. The chain joins TRBV3-1 (or the pseudogene TRBV3-2) to TRBJ2-1; TRBD2 aligns across 9 bases. Germline lookup yields CDR1 LGHDT and CDR2 YNNKEL (reference sequence). This CDR3 has 18 residues. Germline trimming cut 0 bases from V and 4 bases from J; bases unmatched to any gene: 10. The CDR3 spells CASSQEGCVAGVYNEQFF. CDR3 coding DNA: TGTGCCAGCAGCCAAGAGGGGTGCGTAGCGGGGGTTTACAATGAGCAGTTCTTC.

The J gene is TRBJ1-5, the V gene TRBV27, with 10 bases identical to TRBD1. The CDR3 has 15 residues. In germline, CDR1 is MNHEY, CDR2 SMNVEV (reference sequence). V shed 5 bases, J shed 6 bases, and the junction held 7 bases outside the gene matches. CDR3: CASSPGTGEGQPQHF. In DNA, the CDR3 is TGTGCCAGCAGTCCCGGGACAGGGGAGGGTCAGCCCCAGCATTTT.

The chain couples TRBV11-2 to TRBJ1-1, with D perhaps matching TRBD1 (5 bases). The CDR3 covers 16 residues. Trimming shortened V by 5 bases and J by 1 base, and 17 bases separated the two germline ends. The germline gives CDR1 SGHAT, CDR2 FQNNGV. The CDR3, as DNA: TGTGCCAGCAGCCCTAGGGCGGGGGGGAGGAACACTGAAGCTTTCTTT. Protein sequence: CASSPRAGGRNTEAFF.

The CDR3, as DNA: TGTGCCACCGGCGGCACCTACGAGCAGTACTTC. Translated, it gives CATGGTYEQYF. This sequence joins TRBV15 and TRBJ2-7, with D hard to call. CDR3 size: 11 residues. Germline V gene sequence: CDR1 LNHNV, CDR2 YYDKDF (reference sequence). The ends were cut back, 8 bases at V and 2 bases at J, with 7 bases in the middle.

The chain combines TRBV3-1 (or the pseudogene TRBV3-2) with TRBJ1-1; D gene unclear. This CDR3 spans 15 amino acids. V gave up 2 bases and J gave up 3 bases, with 13 bases separating them. Germline V gives CDR1 LGHDT, CDR2 YNNKEL (reference sequence). The CDR3 region is CASSQMGRVDTEAFF. The CDR3 DNA sequence: TGTGCCAGCAGCCAAATGGGGAGGGTGGACACTGAAGCTTTCTTT.

This clone showed up just a few times. The J gene is TRBJ2-1, the V gene TRBV5-1; weak D call: TRBD2 (6 bases). Germline V gene data show CDR1 as SGHRS and CDR2 as YFSETQ. This CDR3 has 16 residues. Trimming took 0 bases from V and 1 from J, leaving 11 bases between them. This CDR3 is CASSLASGVSYNEQFF. In DNA form, the CDR3 reads TGCGCCAGCAGCTTGGCTTCGGGAGTATCCTACAATGAGCAGTTCTTC.

CDR3: CASATHDRVSGNTIYF. CDR3 in DNA: TGTGCTAGTGCCACCCATGACAGGGTCTCTGGAAACACCATATATTTT. This rearrangement joins TRBV12-5 to TRBJ1-3; 7 bases line up with TRBD1. The length of the CDR3 is 16 residues. With V trimmed by 7 bases and J by 0 bases, 9 bases remained unmatched. CDR1 is LGHNT and CDR2 is FRNRAP in the germline V gene.

The V and J genes are TRBV15 and TRBJ1-3; 7 bases are shared with TRBD1. J was trimmed by 6 bases and V by 0 bases; bases with no gene match: 5. Germline V CDR1 and CDR2: LNHNV, YYDKDF (reference sequence). The CDR3 spans 15 residues. CDR3: CATSRDLGTANTIYF. Here the CDR3 DNA reads TGTGCCACCAGCAGAGATCTGGGGACAGCAAACACCATATATTTT.